These 8 T cell receptor beta chains came from one sample sequenced in a study of patients and donors after allogeneic stem cell transplantation. TCRdb re-called the RT-PCR reads through MiXCR, storing one row per CDR3 protein. The table records under 200,000 distinct CDR3 sequences, 30% of them present only once. The specimen sequenced was blood, either unsorted or a sorted T cell fraction (not recorded which). The source is a human donor who was either an allogeneic HSCT recipient or a stem cell or donor lymphocyte infusion donor (not recorded which). It is not recorded whose cells these are; they may come from a transplant donor.

V gene TRBV20-1 combines with J gene TRBJ1-1; 7 bases fit TRBD1. The CDR3 is 12 residues long. Germline V gene data show CDR1 as DFQATT and CDR2 as SNEGSKA (reference sequence). The V segment lost 5 bases and the J segment 7 bases; nucleotides outside the gene matches: 7. The DNA for the CDR3 is TGCAGTGCTGCGTCCGGACAGGTTGAAGCTTTCTTT. It codes for CSAASGQVEAFF.

The chain uses TRBV7-6 and TRBJ2-2, with a tentative D call TRBD2 (5 bases). CDR1 SGHVS and CDR2 FNYEAQ come from the germline V gene. V was clipped by 4 bases and J by 4 bases, with 16 bases between them. This CDR3 spans 16 amino acids. Here the CDR3 DNA reads TGTGCCAGCAGCTCCCAAAGAGGGTCTAGCACCGGGGAGCTGTTTTTT. It codes for CASSSQRGSSTGELFF. The whole variable domain, remainder taken from reference TRBV7-6 and TRBJ2-2, is GAGVSQSPRYKVTKRGQDVALRCDPISGHVSLYWYRQALGQGPEFLTYFNYEAQQDKSGLPNDRFSAERPEGSISTLTIQRTEQRDSAMYRCASSSQRGSSTGELFFGEGSRLTVL.

In its sample, this clonotype was seen a few times. V gene TRBV20-1 combines with J gene TRBJ1-2, with 9 nucleotides matching TRBD1. The CDR3 totals 16 residues. The V gene end was trimmed by 1 base and the J gene end by 0 bases; junction bases not matched to a gene: 6. Germline V lookup: CDR1 DFQATT, CDR2 SNEGSKA (reference sequence). The CDR3 nucleotides read TGCAGTGCTAGAGGGGGACAGGGACCAACTAACTATGGCTACACCTTC. Amino acids: CSARGGQGPTNYGYTF.

The J gene is TRBJ2-2, the V gene TRBV28; D may be TRBD1 (5 bases). This CDR3 comprises 17 residues. CDR1 and CDR2 (germline): MDHEN, SYDVKM. V shed 5 bases and J shed 7 bases, with 23 bases lying between them. In nucleotides, the CDR3 is TGTGCCAGCAGTCACTCCCTCTTAGGGGTTGGGTTCGGGGAGCTGTTTTTT. Translation: CASSHSLLGVGFGELFF.

This clonotype was observed a few times. The V and J genes are TRBV12-3 or TRBV12-4 and TRBJ2-7; maybe TRBD1 (5 bases). V lost 3 bases to trimming and J lost 3 bases, with 9 bases between them. This CDR3 is 13 amino acids long. CDR3 in amino acids: CASSFAGFYEQYF. Written as DNA, the CDR3 is TGTGCCAGCAGTTTTGCAGGGTTCTACGAGCAGTACTTC.

This clonotype was picked up a small number of times. The chain links TRBV5-1 to TRBJ2-7, with D uncertain. Trimming shortened V by 0 bases and J by 1 base, and 14 bases separated the two germline ends. CDR1 SGHRS and CDR2 YFSETQ come from the germline V gene. The CDR3 covers 16 residues. CDR3 residues: CASSLVSETGSYEQYF. In DNA, the CDR3 is TGCGCCAGCAGCTTGGTCTCGGAAACTGGATCCTACGAGCAGTACTTC.

The chain links TRBV4-1 to TRBJ1-4, with 9 bases that match TRBD1. The J segment lost 8 bases and the V segment lost 3 bases, leaving 7 bases of the junction unmatched. Germline loops: CDR1 MGHRA, CDR2 YSYEKL. CDR3 length: 15 amino acids. CDR3 in amino acids: CASSQAGTGYEKLFF. DNA of the CDR3: TGCGCCAGCAGCCAGGCCGGGACAGGGTACGAAAAACTGTTTTTT.

This clonotype was observed a few times. V gene TRBV20-1 combines with J gene TRBJ2-7, with D unclear. The CDR3 totals 12 residues. V lost 6 bases, J lost 3 bases, and 12 bases lay in between. Germline loops: CDR1 DFQATT, CDR2 SNEGSKA (reference sequence). The CDR3 sequence is CSAPTGYYEQYF. The CDR3 nucleotides read TGCAGTGCCCCAACGGGTTACTACGAGCAGTACTTC.